This TCR beta chain was profiled in a study of T cell changes during pregnancy in multiple sclerosis. Profiling relied on immunoSEQ multiplex PCR, and the TCRdb table lists in-frame clones only, not all of them. This table has approximately 100,000 clones, around 90% appearing once. This clone was found once. The CDR3 covers 14 residues. The V gene lost 6 bases and the J gene lost 11 bases, with 17 bases spanning the gap. Germline V lookup: CDR1 MNHEY, CDR2 SVGAGI. The sample was peripheral blood, taken after pregnancy. The receptor comes from a female donor with multiple sclerosis, enrolled in a pregnancy study. The chain couples TRBV6-5 to TRBJ1-6; tentative D call: TRBD1 (5 bases). This CDR3 reads CASSRGGMTAPLHF. The CDR3 DNA reads TGTGCCAGCAGCCGGGGGGGGATGACTGCACCCCTCCACTTT.